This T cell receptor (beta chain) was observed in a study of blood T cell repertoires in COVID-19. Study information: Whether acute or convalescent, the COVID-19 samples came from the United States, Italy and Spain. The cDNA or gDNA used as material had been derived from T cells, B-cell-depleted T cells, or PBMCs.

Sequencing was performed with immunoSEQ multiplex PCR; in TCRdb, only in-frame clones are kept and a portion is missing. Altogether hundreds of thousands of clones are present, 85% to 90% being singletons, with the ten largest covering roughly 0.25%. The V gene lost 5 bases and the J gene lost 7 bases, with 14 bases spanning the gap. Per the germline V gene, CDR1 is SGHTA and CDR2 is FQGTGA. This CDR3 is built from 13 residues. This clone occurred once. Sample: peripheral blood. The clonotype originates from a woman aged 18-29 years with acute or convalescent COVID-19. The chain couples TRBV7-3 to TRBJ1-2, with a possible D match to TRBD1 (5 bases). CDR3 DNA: TGTGCCAGCAGCCTTCGGAGGGGCCGTGGCTACACCTTC. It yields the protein CASSLRRGRGYTF.